The rows below give T cell receptor beta chains drawn from one sample of a study of early T cells in non-severe SARS-CoV-2 infection. TCRdb re-called the 5' RACE reads through MiXCR, storing one row per CDR3 protein. Here the sample spans tens of thousands of distinct CDR3 sequences, under 15% being singletons. The source material was whole blood, sampled at baseline. These receptors came from an adult who was a healthcare worker with PCR-confirmed SARS-CoV-2 infection or an uninfected control (not recorded which). Both conserved end residues are part of each CDR3. D genes are given only for firm matches. Clone size appears in some rows only: once, few, many, or a class for an expanded clone.

>NA|many|TRBV20-1|15|TRBJ1-4
TGCAGTGCTAGAGATCCGACAGCCCCTAGGGAAAAACTGTTTTTT
CSARDPTAPREKLFF
>NA|few|TRBV4-3|16|TRBJ1-2
TGCGCCAGCAGCCAAGAGGCAGGCTCCACTAACTATGGCTACACCTTC
CASSQEAGSTNYGYTF
>NA|many|TRBV5-6|13|TRBJ1-1
TGTGCCAGCAGCATGGATATGAACACTGAAGCTTTCTTT
CASSMDMNTEAFF
>TRBD1|many|TRBV7-8|15|TRBJ1-4
TGTGCCAGCAGCTTCCGGGACAGGGGAAGTGAAAAACTGTTTTTT
CASSFRDRGSEKLFF
>TRBD2|many|TRBV7-6|18|TRBJ2-1
TGTGCCAGCACCCAAATCCCCACGGGGGGTCGGAGGGCCAATGAGCAGTTCTTC
CASTQIPTGGRRANEQFF
>NA|few|TRBV6-6|14|TRBJ2-6
TGTGCCAGCAGTTACCCCTCTGGGGCCAACGTCCTGACTTTC
CASSYPSGANVLTF
>NA|few|TRBV4-2|16|TRBJ1-3
TGTGCCAGCAGCAATAGGGCTCTACTCTCTGGAAACACCATATATTTT
CASSNRALLSGNTIYF
>TRBD1|many|TRBV4-2|16|TRBJ1-2
TGTGCCAGCAGCCAAGATCCCGACAGGGCAGGTCGGGGCTACACCTTC
CASSQDPDRAGRGYTF
>NA|medium-sized|TRBV2|13|TRBJ1-1
TGTGCCAGCAGGAAAGGGTGGTGGACTGAAGCTTTCTTT
CASRKGWWTEAFF
>NA|few|TRBV2|13|TRBJ2-7
TGTGCCAGCAGCCAGGGTTTCTCTTACGAGCAGTACTTC
CASSQGFSYEQYF
>TRBD2|few|TRBV29-1|13|TRBJ2-3
TGCAGCGTGACTAGCGGGGGCACAGATACGCAGTATTTT
CSVTSGGTDTQYF
>NA|few|TRBV29-1|11|TRBJ2-7
TGCAGCGTGGTGGAATCCTACGAGCAGTACTTC
CSVVESYEQYF
>TRBD2|many|TRBV4-3|20|TRBJ2-3
TGCGCCAGCAGCCAAGAGTGGTCCCTTTCTAGCGGGGGCCCCGGAGAAACGCAGTATTTT
CASSQEWSLSSGGPGETQYF
>NA|NA|TRBV29-1|11|TRBJ2-1
TGCAGCGTTGAGGGCGGCGGTGAGCAGTTCTTC
CSVEGGGEQFF
>NA|many|TRBV27|14|TRBJ2-3
TGTGCCAGCAGTTTAGACACTAGCACAGATACGCAGTATTTT
CASSLDTSTDTQYF
>NA|many|TRBV3-1|14|TRBJ1-5
TGTGCCAGCAGCCAAGGTGGGCTAGGTCAGCCCCAGCATTTT
CASSQGGLGQPQHF
>NA|NA|TRBV7-7|13|TRBJ2-5
TGTGCCAGCAGCCTCCGAACCGCAGAGACCCAGTACTTC
CASSLRTAETQYF
>NA|few|TRBV6-2/TRBV6-3|14|TRBJ2-7
TGTGCCAGCAGTTACTCCGGGGTCTCCTACGAGCAGTACTTC
CASSYSGVSYEQYF
>NA|few|TRBV6-2/TRBV6-3|13|TRBJ2-1
TGTGCCAGCAGTGCACAAACCTATAATGAGCAGTTCTTC
CASSAQTYNEQFF
>NA|NA|TRBV20-1|13|TRBJ2-2
TGCAGTGCCACTTGGCTGAACACCGGGGAGCTGTTTTTT
CSATWLNTGELFF
>NA|NA|TRBV28|16|TRBJ2-2
TGTGCCAGCAGTTTACCTGGGGGCTCGAACACCGGGGAGCTGTTTTTT
CASSLPGGSNTGELFF
>NA|NA|TRBV2|12|TRBJ1-2
TGTGCCAGCAGTCCGGAGCGAAGGGGCTACACCTTC
CASSPERRGYTF
>NA|many|TRBV21-1|11|TRBJ2-7
TGTGCCAGCAAGTGGGTCTACGAGCAGTACTTC
CASKWVYEQYF
>NA|NA|TRBV20-1|13|TRBJ1-4
TGCAGTGCTAGAGACCCGGGCAAGGAAAAACTGTTTTTT
CSARDPGKEKLFF
>NA|many|TRBV18|15|TRBJ2-5
TGTGCCAGCTCCCGAAGGGCGGGCCTACAAGAGACCCAGTACTTC
CASSRRAGLQETQYF
>NA|few|TRBV20-1|15|TRBJ2-2
TGCAGTGCTAGACGACAGGAAATCAACACCGGGGAGCTGTTTTTT
CSARRQEINTGELFF
>NA|NA|TRBV20-1|14|TRBJ1-2
TGCGGTGCTAGAGAAGGGCAGGGCAACTATGGCTACACCTTC
CGAREGQGNYGYTF
>NA|many|TRBV3-1|21|TRBJ2-5
TGTGCCAGCAGCCAAGACCTCGTTGATGCGGCGGGGAAAGACCACCAAGAGACCCAGTACTTC
CASSQDLVDAAGKDHQETQYF